A selection of T cell receptor beta chains follows, all from one sample in a study of regulatory T cells in long-lasting Graves disease. TCRdb passed the multiplex PCR reads through MiXCR, listing each CDR3 protein once. The sample contains 200,000 to 300,000 distinct CDR3 sequences, 20% to 25% of which appear only once. Sample: peripheral blood mononuclear cells (PBMCs), taken at new diagnosis, from a patient treated with antithyroid drugs. Receptors were obtained from a female donor with Graves disease. CDR3s include the opening cysteine and the closing phenylalanine or tryptophan. Each record gives: clone size, V gene, D gene, J gene, CDR3 protein, CDR3 DNA. A D gene is named only where the DNA matches it firmly. Not every row has a clone size; where given, it reads once, few, many or a size class.

clone_size: NA
v_call: TRBV18
d_call: NA
j_call: TRBJ1-1
cdr3_aa: CASSQGPAYAEAFF
cdr3_nt: TGTGCCAGCTCACAGGGGCCGGCTTACGCTGAAGCTTTCTTT

clone_size: many
v_call: TRBV6-1
d_call: NA
j_call: TRBJ2-7
cdr3_aa: CASNPQGFTYEQYF
cdr3_nt: TGTGCCAGCAACCCCCAGGGTTTTACCTACGAGCAGTACTTC

clone_size: many
v_call: TRBV20-1
d_call: TRBD1
j_call: TRBJ1-5
cdr3_aa: CSAEGQGNQPQHF
cdr3_nt: TGCAGTGCTGAGGGACAGGGCAATCAGCCCCAGCATTTT

clone_size: NA
v_call: TRBV24-1
d_call: NA
j_call: TRBJ2-1
cdr3_aa: CATSLGAYNEQFF
cdr3_nt: TGTGCCACCAGTTTAGGGGCCTACAATGAGCAGTTCTTC

clone_size: many
v_call: TRBV9
d_call: NA
j_call: TRBJ1-2
cdr3_aa: CASSKDGSGSYGYTF
cdr3_nt: TGTGCCAGCAGCAAGGACGGCTCGGGGAGCTATGGCTACACCTTC

clone_size: many
v_call: TRBV28
d_call: TRBD1
j_call: TRBJ2-4
cdr3_aa: CASSFPTGVRDKNIQYF
cdr3_nt: TGTGCCAGCAGTTTCCCGACAGGGGTGAGAGACAAAAACATTCAGTACTTC

clone_size: many
v_call: TRBV7-3
d_call: NA
j_call: TRBJ2-3
cdr3_aa: CASSFSGGATDTQYF
cdr3_nt: TGTGCCAGCAGCTTCTCCGGGGGAGCCACAGATACGCAGTATTTT

clone_size: many
v_call: TRBV6-1
d_call: NA
j_call: TRBJ1-5
cdr3_aa: CASRLPLITGTPNDYSNQPQHF
cdr3_nt: TGTGCCAGCAGACTCCCCCTCATAACCGGGACACCGAACGATTATAGCAATCAGCCCCAGCATTTT

clone_size: many
v_call: TRBV6-1
d_call: TRBD2
j_call: TRBJ2-7
cdr3_aa: CASSVLDSSGVTEQYF
cdr3_nt: TGTGCCAGCAGTGTGCTTGATTCTAGCGGGGTTACCGAGCAGTACTTC

clone_size: NA
v_call: TRBV2
d_call: TRBD1
j_call: TRBJ2-5
cdr3_aa: CASSDTGDGVTQYF
cdr3_nt: TGTGCCAGCAGTGACACAGGGGACGGTGTGACCCAGTACTTC

clone_size: many
v_call: TRBV6-2/TRBV6-3
d_call: NA
j_call: TRBJ2-6
cdr3_aa: CASSLDGVGANVLTF
cdr3_nt: TGTGCCAGCAGTCTGGATGGGGTTGGGGCCAACGTCCTGACTTTC

clone_size: many
v_call: TRBV2
d_call: NA
j_call: TRBJ2-5
cdr3_aa: CASRAGTDQETQYF
cdr3_nt: TGTGCCAGCAGAGCGGGGACAGACCAAGAGACCCAGTACTTC

clone_size: few
v_call: TRBV19
d_call: NA
j_call: TRBJ2-7
cdr3_aa: CASRAGGSSYEQYF
cdr3_nt: TGTGCCAGTAGGGCAGGGGGGAGTTCCTACGAGCAGTACTTC

clone_size: many
v_call: TRBV6-5
d_call: TRBD2
j_call: TRBJ2-2
cdr3_aa: CASSYQLAGWLGDTGELFF
cdr3_nt: TGTGCCAGCAGTTATCAGCTAGCGGGATGGTTGGGCGACACCGGGGAGCTGTTTTTT

clone_size: many
v_call: TRBV18
d_call: NA
j_call: TRBJ2-1
cdr3_aa: CASSRAGDDEQFF
cdr3_nt: TGTGCCAGCTCACGGGCAGGGGACGATGAGCAGTTCTTC

clone_size: many
v_call: TRBV7-8
d_call: TRBD1
j_call: TRBJ2-1
cdr3_aa: CASSLSSGQGDKQFF
cdr3_nt: TGTGCCAGCAGCTTAAGTTCGGGACAGGGAGATAAGCAGTTCTTC

clone_size: few
v_call: TRBV28
d_call: TRBD2
j_call: TRBJ2-1
cdr3_aa: CASSTLAGGPGVGFF
cdr3_nt: TGTGCCAGCAGTACACTAGCGGGAGGGCCCGGTGTTGGGTTCTTC

clone_size: few
v_call: TRBV4-3
d_call: TRBD2
j_call: TRBJ2-7
cdr3_aa: CASSQDLVAGGYEQYF
cdr3_nt: TGCGCCAGCAGCCAAGATCTAGTAGCGGGGGGTTACGAGCAGTACTTC

clone_size: many
v_call: TRBV18
d_call: NA
j_call: TRBJ1-6
cdr3_aa: CASSQGGTNSPLHF
cdr3_nt: TGTGCCAGCTCACAGGGGGGAACAAATTCACCCCTCCACTTT

clone_size: many
v_call: TRBV5-1
d_call: NA
j_call: TRBJ2-7
cdr3_aa: CASSLAHSSSEQYF
cdr3_nt: TGCGCCAGCAGCTTGGCTCACAGCAGCTCCGAGCAGTACTTC

clone_size: many
v_call: TRBV6-1
d_call: NA
j_call: TRBJ1-2
cdr3_aa: CASRGGHRAGYTF
cdr3_nt: TGTGCCAGCAGGGGAGGGCACAGGGCCGGCTACACCTTC

clone_size: NA
v_call: TRBV5-1
d_call: NA
j_call: TRBJ2-7
cdr3_aa: CASSLEVSYEQYF
cdr3_nt: TGCGCCAGCAGCTTGGAGGTTAGCTACGAGCAGTACTTC

clone_size: many
v_call: TRBV18
d_call: TRBD2
j_call: TRBJ2-1
cdr3_aa: CASSATSGGGDEQFF
cdr3_nt: TGTGCCAGCTCAGCGACTAGCGGGGGTGGAGATGAGCAGTTCTTC

clone_size: many
v_call: TRBV20-1
d_call: NA
j_call: TRBJ1-3
cdr3_aa: CSASRGGNTIYF
cdr3_nt: TGCAGTGCTAGCCGGGGGGGAAACACCATATATTTT

clone_size: many
v_call: TRBV30
d_call: NA
j_call: TRBJ1-1
cdr3_aa: CAWSVLGDYTEAFF
cdr3_nt: TGTGCCTGGAGTGTACTGGGGGATTACACTGAAGCTTTCTTT

clone_size: many
v_call: TRBV5-1
d_call: TRBD2
j_call: TRBJ2-5
cdr3_aa: CASSLGDLAGETQYF
cdr3_nt: TGCGCCAGCAGCTTGGGCGATCTAGCGGGAGAGACCCAGTACTTC

clone_size: many
v_call: TRBV19
d_call: TRBD2
j_call: TRBJ2-7
cdr3_aa: CASSASGRLDEQYF
cdr3_nt: TGTGCCAGTTCAGCTAGCGGGAGGCTCGACGAGCAGTACTTC

clone_size: many
v_call: TRBV7-2
d_call: NA
j_call: TRBJ2-2
cdr3_aa: CASSPAVHNTGELFF
cdr3_nt: TGTGCCAGCAGCCCGGCGGTGCATAACACCGGGGAGCTGTTTTTT

clone_size: NA
v_call: TRBV7-8
d_call: TRBD1
j_call: TRBJ2-2
cdr3_aa: CASRPATGGANGELFF
cdr3_nt: TGTGCCAGCAGGCCTGCAACAGGGGGCGCAAACGGGGAGCTGTTTTTT